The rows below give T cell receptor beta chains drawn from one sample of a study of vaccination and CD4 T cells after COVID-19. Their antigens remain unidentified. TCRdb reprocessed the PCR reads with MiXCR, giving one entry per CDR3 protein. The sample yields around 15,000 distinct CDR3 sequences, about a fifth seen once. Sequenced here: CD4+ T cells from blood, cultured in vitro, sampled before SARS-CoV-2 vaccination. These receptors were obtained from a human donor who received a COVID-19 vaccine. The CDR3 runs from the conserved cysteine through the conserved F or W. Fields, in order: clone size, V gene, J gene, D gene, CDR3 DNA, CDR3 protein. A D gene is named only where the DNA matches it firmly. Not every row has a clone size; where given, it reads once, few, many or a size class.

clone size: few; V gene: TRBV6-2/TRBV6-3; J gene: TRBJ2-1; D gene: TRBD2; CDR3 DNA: TGTGCCAGCAGTTATGGGACTAGCGGGGGGGGCAGAAAGTTCTTC; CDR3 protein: CASSYGTSGGGRKFF
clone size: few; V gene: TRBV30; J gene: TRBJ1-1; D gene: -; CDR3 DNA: TGTGCCTGGCGTTCTATCGGTAGGCTCTTGAACACTGAAGCTTTCTTT; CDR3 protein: CAWRSIGRLLNTEAFF
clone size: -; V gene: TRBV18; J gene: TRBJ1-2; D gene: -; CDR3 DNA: TGTGCCAGCTCACCAGGGGGCGGCTTCGGCTACACCTTC; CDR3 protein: CASSPGGGFGYTF
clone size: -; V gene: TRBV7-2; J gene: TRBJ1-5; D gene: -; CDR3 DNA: TGTGCCAGCAGCGACCGTCCTCGAGGGCCCCATCAGCCCCAGCATTTT; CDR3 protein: CASSDRPRGPHQPQHF
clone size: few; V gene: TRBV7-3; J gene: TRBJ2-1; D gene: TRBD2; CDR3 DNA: TGTGCCAGCAGCTTAACGCCTCGTTCCCTAGCGGGGGGTATAAATGAGCAGTTCTTC; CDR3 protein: CASSLTPRSLAGGINEQFF
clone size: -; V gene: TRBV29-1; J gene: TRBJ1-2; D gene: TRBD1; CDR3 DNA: TGCAGCGTTAGGGCAGGGGGCTGGGGTGATGGCTACACCTTC; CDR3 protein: CSVRAGGWGDGYTF
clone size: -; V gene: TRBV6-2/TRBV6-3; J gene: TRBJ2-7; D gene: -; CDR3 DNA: TGTGCCAGCCAAAGAGGGGGGAGCTCCTACGAGCAGTACTTC; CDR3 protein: CASQRGGSSYEQYF
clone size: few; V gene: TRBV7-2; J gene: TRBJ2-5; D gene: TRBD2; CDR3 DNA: TGTGCCAGCAGCTTAGGATCTAGCGGGGCGCAAGAGACCCAGTACTTC; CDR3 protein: CASSLGSSGAQETQYF
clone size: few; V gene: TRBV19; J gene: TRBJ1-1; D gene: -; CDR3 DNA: TGTGCCAGTAGCATAGGCACAGGGCCGAACACTGAAGCTTTCTTT; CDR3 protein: CASSIGTGPNTEAFF
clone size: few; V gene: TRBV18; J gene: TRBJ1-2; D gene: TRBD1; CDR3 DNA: TGTGCCAGCTCACCACCGGGACAGGTACCGTGGTGGAGCGGCTACACCTTC; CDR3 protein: CASSPPGQVPWWSGYTF
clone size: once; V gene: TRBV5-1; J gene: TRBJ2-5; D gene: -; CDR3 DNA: TGCGCCAGCAGCCAGAACAGGGGAGGCGAGACCCAGTACTTC; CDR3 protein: CASSQNRGGETQYF
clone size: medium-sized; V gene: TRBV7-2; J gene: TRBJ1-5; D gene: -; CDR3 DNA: TGTGCCAGCAGCTTACTTCCGGGACGGCTTAGCAATCAGCCCCAGCATTTT; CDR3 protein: CASSLLPGRLSNQPQHF
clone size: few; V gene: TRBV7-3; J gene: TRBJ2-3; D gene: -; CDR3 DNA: TGTGCCAGCAGCTTTCGGCGCACAGATACGCAGTATTTT; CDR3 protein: CASSFRRTDTQYF
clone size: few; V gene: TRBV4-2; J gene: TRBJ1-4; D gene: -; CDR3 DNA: TGTGCCAGCAGCCAAGTGCAGGGGCGGAATGAAAAACTGTTTTTT; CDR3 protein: CASSQVQGRNEKLFF
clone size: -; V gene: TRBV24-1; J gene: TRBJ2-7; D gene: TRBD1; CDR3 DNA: TGTGCCACCAGTGACCCCGGGACAGGGGCCTACGAGCAGTACTTC; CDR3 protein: CATSDPGTGAYEQYF
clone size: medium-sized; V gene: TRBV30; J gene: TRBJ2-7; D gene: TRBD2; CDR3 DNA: TGTGCCTGGAGCCCGGGAGGGAACTACGAGCAGTACTTC; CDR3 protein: CAWSPGGNYEQYF
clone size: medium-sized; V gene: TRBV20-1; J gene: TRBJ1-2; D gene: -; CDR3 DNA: TGCAGTGCTAGTTGGGGGACTAACTATGGCTACACCTTC; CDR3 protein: CSASWGTNYGYTF
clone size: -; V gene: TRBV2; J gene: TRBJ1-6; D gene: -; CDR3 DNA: TGTGCCAGCAGTGTTAGGGGGGCGCGTAATTCACCCCTCCACTTT; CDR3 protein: CASSVRGARNSPLHF
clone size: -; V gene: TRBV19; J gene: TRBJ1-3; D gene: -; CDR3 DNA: TGTGCCAGTGCATGGAGCTCTGGAAACACCATATATTTT; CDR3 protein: CASAWSSGNTIYF
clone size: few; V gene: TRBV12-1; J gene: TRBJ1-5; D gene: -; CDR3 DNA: TGTGCCAGCAGCAAACTGACAGCTCATCAGCCCCAGCATTTT; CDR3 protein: CASSKLTAHQPQHF
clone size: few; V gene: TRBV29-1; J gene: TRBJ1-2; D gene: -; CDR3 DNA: TGCAGCGTTGTAGGAGGGGACTATGGCTACACCTTC; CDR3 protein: CSVVGGDYGYTF
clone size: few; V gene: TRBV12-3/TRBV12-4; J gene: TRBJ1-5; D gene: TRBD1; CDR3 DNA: TGTGCCAGCAGTCTCACGACCGGGACAGGCTCCAATCAGCCCCAGCATTTT; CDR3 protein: CASSLTTGTGSNQPQHF
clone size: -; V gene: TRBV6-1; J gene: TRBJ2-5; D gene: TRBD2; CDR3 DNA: TGTGCCAGCAGTAGGACTAGCGGCCAAGAGACCCAGTACTTC; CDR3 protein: CASSRTSGQETQYF
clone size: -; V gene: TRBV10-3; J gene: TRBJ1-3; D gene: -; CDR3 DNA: TGTGCCACCCTTGGGAGCTTCAATTCTGGAAACACCATATATTTT; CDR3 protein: CATLGSFNSGNTIYF
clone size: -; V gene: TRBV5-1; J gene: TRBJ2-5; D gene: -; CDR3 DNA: TGCGCCAGCAGCTTGGAGGGTAGCAGGGTTTTGCGCGGGGAGACCCAGTACTTC; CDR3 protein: CASSLEGSRVLRGETQYF
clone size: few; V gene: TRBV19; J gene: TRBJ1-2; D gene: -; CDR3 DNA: TGTGCCAGTAGTATAGAAGGGTTAACGGGCTACACCTTC; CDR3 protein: CASSIEGLTGYTF
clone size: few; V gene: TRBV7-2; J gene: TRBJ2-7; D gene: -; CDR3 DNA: TGTGCCAGCAGCTTAGGCCCGGGGCGCTACGAGCAGTACTTC; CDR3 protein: CASSLGPGRYEQYF
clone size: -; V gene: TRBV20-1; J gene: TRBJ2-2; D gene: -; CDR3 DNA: TGCAGTGCTAGTCGGCTCGCCGGAACCGGGGAGCTGTTTTTT; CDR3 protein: CSASRLAGTGELFF
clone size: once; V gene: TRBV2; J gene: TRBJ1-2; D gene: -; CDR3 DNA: TGTGCCAGCAGTGACAGGGTCAGGAGGGGCTATGGCTACACCTTC; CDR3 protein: CASSDRVRRGYGYTF
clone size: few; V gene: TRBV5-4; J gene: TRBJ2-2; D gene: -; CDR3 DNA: TGTGCCAGCAGCCCCCCCATCGGAAAAAACACCGGGGAGCTGTTTTTT; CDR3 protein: CASSPPIGKNTGELFF
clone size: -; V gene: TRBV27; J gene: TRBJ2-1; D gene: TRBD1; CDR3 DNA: TGTGCCAGCAGTTTATTCCTACGACAGGGTAGTCTGCATGAGCAGTTCTTC; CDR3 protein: CASSLFLRQGSLHEQFF
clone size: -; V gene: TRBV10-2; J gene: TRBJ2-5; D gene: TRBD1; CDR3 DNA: TGCGCCAGCAGTAGGGGACAGGTCCAAGAGACCCAGTACTTC; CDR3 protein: CASSRGQVQETQYF
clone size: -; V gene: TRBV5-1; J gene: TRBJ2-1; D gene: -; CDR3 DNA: TGCGCCAGCAGCCTCTGGGGTGGGACGGCCTTCGACAATGAGCAGTTCTTC; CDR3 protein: CASSLWGGTAFDNEQFF
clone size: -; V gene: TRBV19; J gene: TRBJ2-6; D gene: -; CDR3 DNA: TGTGCCACCGGACGGAACTCTGGGGCCAACGTCCTGACTTTC; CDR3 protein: CATGRNSGANVLTF
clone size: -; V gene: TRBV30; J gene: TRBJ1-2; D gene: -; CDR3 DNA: TGTGCCTGGAACAGGGCGCGACGTGGCTACACCTTC; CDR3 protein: CAWNRARRGYTF
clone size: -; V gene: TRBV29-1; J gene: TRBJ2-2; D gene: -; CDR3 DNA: TGCAGCGTTGCGGGGCCTGCGGCCGGGGAGCTGTTTTTT; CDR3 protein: CSVAGPAAGELFF
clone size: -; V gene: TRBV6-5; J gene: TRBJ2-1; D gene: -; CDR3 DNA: TGTGCCAGCAGTTATAGGGTGGAAGGAGAGCCCATCTACAATGAGCAGTTCTTC; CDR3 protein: CASSYRVEGEPIYNEQFF
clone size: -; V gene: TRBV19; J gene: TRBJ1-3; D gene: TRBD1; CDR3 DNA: TGTGCCAGTACCGCCCGGGGGACAGTCTCTGGAAACACCATATATTTT; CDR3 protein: CASTARGTVSGNTIYF
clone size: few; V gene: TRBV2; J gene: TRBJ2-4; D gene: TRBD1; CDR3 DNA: TGTGCCAGCAGTTTGACAGGGGATCCGCAAGGCATTCAGTACTTC; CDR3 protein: CASSLTGDPQGIQYF
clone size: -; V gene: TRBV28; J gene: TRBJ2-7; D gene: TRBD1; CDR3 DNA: TGTGCCAGCAGTCAACCGGGACAGGGGGCCTACGAGCAGTACTTC; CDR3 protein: CASSQPGQGAYEQYF
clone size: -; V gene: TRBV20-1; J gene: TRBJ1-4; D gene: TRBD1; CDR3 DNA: TGCAGTGCTACAGCGCACAGGGGACTTAATGAAAAACTGTTTTTT; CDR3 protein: CSATAHRGLNEKLFF
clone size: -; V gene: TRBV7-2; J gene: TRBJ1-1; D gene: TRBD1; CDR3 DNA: TGTGCCAGCAGCACCCGACAGGGGGTGGGAGCTTTCTTT; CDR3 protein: CASSTRQGVGAFF
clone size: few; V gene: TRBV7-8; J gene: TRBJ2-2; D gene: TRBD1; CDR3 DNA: TGTGCCAGCAGCTTACGGACAGGCCAGAACACCGGGGAGCTGTTTTTT; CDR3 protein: CASSLRTGQNTGELFF
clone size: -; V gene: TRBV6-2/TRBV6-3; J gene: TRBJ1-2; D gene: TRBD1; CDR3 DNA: TGTGCCACCAGTGATGCGGACAGGGGCTATGGCTACACCTTC; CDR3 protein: CATSDADRGYGYTF
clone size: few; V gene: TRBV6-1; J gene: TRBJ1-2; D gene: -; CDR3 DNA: TGTGCCAGCAGTGCAGTTCTGAACTATGGCTACACCTTC; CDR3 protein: CASSAVLNYGYTF